The T cell receptor (beta chain) described here comes from a study of T cell responses to AZD1222 COVID-19 vaccine. Study findings and constraints: Two AZD1222 administrations were followed by greater Spike-specific TCR breadth and depth. There were vaccine-associated CD4 TCRs across spike, dominant at 160-218 and 743-854. Researchers took repertoire samples only after the peak T cell response had come.

V shed 6 bases and J 2 bases; nucleotides not matched to a gene: 7. CDR1 and CDR2 from the germline V gene are SEHNR and FQNEAQ (reference sequence). This CDR3 comprises 14 residues. Comments on this clone: Antigen: not known.

Produced via immunoSEQ multiplex PCR; TCRdb's table is partial and in-frame only. The table shows some 150,000 clones, with 85% to 95% occurring only once. Source: peripheral blood, taken on day 0 of MenACWY control vaccination. The TCR comes from an adult in good health. The rearrangement joins TRBV7-9 to TRBJ2-7, with 7 positions matching TRBD1. This CDR3 reads CASSLPGQTYEQYF. DNA of the CDR3: TGTGCCAGCAGTTTACCGGGACAGACCTACGAGCAGTACTTC.